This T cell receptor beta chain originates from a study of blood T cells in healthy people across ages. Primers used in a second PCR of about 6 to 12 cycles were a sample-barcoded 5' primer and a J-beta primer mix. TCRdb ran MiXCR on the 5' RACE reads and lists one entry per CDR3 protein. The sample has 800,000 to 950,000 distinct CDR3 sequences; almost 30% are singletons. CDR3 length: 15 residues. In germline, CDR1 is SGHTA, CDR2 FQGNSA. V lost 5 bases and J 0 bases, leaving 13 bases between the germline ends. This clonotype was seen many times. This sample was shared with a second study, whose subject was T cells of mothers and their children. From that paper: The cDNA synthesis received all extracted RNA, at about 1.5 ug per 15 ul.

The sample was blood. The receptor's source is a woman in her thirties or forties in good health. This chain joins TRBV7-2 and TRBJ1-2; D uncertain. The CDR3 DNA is TGTGCCAGCAGCCCCTCTACAGCGTCTAACTATGGCTACACCTTC. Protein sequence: CASSPSTASNYGYTF.